This TCR beta chain was sequenced for a study of blood T cells in healthy people across ages. To note about this clonotype: No conserved phenylalanine or tryptophan is present at the end of the CDR3, so a read error is the likely explanation.

The second PCR ran about 6 to 12 cycles with a sample-barcoded 5' primer and J-beta primers. TCRdb re-derived calls from the 5' RACE reads in MiXCR, one entry per CDR3 protein. The table records just over 1 million distinct CDR3 sequences, 40% to 55% of them present only once. The V segment lost 8 bases and the J segment 6 bases; nucleotides outside the gene matches: 3. The CDR3 is 12 residues long. CDR1 is MNHNY, CDR2 SVGAGI, per germline (reference sequence). Sequencing was carried out using blood. This TCR derives from a woman aged 60-75 years in good health. The chain joins TRBV6-6 to TRBJ2-4, with 8 bases aligning to TRBD1. For the CDR3, the DNA is TGTGCCAGCCTGGACAGGGTAAACATTCAGTACTTA. Protein sequence: CASLDRVNIQYL.